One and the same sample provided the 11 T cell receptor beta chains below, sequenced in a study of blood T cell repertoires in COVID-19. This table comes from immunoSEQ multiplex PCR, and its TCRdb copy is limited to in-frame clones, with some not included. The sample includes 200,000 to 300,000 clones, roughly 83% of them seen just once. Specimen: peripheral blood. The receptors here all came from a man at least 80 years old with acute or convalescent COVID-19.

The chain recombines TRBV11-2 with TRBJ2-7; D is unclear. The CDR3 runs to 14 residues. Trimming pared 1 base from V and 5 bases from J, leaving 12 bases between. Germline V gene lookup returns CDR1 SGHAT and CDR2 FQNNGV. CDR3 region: CASSLGSGSHEQYF. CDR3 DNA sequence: TGTGCCAGCAGCTTAGGTTCGGGTTCCCACGAGCAGTACTTC.

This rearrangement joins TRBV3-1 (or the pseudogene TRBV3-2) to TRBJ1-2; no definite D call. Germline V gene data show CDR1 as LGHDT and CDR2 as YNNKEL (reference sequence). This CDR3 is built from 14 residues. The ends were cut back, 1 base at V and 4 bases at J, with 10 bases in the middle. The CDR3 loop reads CASSQGSGSYGYTF. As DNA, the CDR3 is TGTGCCAGCAGCCAAGGTTCGGGGAGCTATGGCTACACCTTC.

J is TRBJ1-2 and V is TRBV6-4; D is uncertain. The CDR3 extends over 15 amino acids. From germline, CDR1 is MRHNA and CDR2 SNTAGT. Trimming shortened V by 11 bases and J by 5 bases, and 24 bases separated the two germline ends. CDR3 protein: CAATSAVAISYGYTF. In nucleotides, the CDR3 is TGTGCCGCAACATCAGCCGTAGCTATAAGTTATGGCTACACCTTC.

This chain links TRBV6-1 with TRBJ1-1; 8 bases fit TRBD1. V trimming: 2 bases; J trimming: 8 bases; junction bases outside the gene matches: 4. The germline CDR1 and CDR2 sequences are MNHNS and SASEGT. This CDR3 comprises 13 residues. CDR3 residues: CASSEQGAREAFF. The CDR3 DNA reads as TGTGCCAGCAGTGAACAGGGGGCGAGGGAAGCTTTCTTT.

In DNA, the CDR3 is TGTGCCAGCAGTGGTAGCGACAGGTCCTCTGGAAACACCATATATTTT. It encodes CASSGSDRSSGNTIYF. This chain joins TRBV6-1 and TRBJ1-3, with D tentatively TRBD1 (6 bases). The CDR3 has 16 residues. The germline CDR1 and CDR2 sequences are MNHNS and SASEGT. With 4 bases removed from V and 0 bases from J, the gap between germline ends came to 13 bases.

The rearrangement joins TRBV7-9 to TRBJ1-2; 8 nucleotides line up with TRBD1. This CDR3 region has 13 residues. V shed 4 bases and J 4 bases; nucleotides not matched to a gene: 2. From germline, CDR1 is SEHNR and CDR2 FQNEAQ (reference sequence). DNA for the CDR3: TGTGCCAGCAGCTCAACAGGGGGCTATGGCTACACCTTC. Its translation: CASSSTGGYGYTF.

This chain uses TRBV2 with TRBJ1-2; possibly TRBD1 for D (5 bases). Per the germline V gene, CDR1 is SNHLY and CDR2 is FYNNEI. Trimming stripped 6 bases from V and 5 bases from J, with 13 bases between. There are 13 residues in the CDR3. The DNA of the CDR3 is TGTGCCAGCAGCACGACCCAGGGTTATGGCTACACCTTC. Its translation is CASSTTQGYGYTF. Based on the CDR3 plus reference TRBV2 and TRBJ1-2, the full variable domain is EPEVTQTPSHQVTQMGQEVILRCVPISNHLYFYWYRQILGQKVEFLVSFYNNEISEKSEIFDDQFSVERPDGSNFTLKIRSTKLEDSAMYFCASSTTQGYGYTFGSGTRLTVV.

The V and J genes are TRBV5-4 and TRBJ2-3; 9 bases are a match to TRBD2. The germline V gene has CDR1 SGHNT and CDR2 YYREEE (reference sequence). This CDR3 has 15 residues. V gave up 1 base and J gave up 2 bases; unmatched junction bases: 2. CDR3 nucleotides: TGTGCCAGCAGCTTGCGACTAGCGGACACAGATACGCAGTATTTT. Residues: CASSLRLADTDTQYF.

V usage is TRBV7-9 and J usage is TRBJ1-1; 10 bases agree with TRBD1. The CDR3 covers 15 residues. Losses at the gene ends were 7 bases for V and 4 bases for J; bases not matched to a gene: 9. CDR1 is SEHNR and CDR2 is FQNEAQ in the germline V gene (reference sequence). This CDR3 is CASIRRQGASTEAFF. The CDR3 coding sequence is TGTGCCAGCATCAGACGACAGGGGGCTAGCACTGAAGCTTTCTTT.

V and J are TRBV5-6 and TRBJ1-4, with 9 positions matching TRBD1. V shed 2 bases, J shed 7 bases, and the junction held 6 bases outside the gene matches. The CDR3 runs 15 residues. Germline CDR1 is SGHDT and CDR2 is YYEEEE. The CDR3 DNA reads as TGTGCCAGCAGCTTTAGAGGACAGGGGATTGAAAAACTGTTTTTT. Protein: CASSFRGQGIEKLFF.

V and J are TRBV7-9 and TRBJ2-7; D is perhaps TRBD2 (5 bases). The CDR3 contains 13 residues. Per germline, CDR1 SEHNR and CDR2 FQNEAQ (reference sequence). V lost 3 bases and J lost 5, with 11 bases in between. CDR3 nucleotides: TGTGCCAGCAGCTTTACTAGTTTGGACGAGCAGTACTTC. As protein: CASSFTSLDEQYF.